This T cell receptor beta chain was obtained from a study of cytomegalovirus exposure and HLA in healthy donors. General study findings and limits: Rare sequences made up most TCRs, while some public TCRs were found in many donors. One later analysis, an examination of the roughly 130 validation repertoires, found that first-cohort TCR clusters tended to co-occur in them.

From germline, CDR1 is MGHDK and CDR2 SYGVNS. The CDR3 loop spans 14 amino acids. Trimming removed 5 bases from V and 0 bases from J, with 9 bases in between. This clone was detected once. What it binds is not known. Among the 110 or so subjects of the validation cohort, separate from the approximately 670-subject first cohort, were the donors. Libraries were prepared by immunoSEQ multiplex PCR; TCRdb keeps only in-frame clonotypes and omits some of them. The sample includes 95,000 to 120,000 clones, approximately 95% of them seen just once. The TCR comes from a woman aged 18-29 years in good health and CMV-seronegative. The sample consisted of PBMCs. The rearrangement uses TRBV25-1 and TRBJ2-3; D gene unclear. CDR3 residues: CASSRTYSTDTQYF. In nucleotides, the CDR3 is TGTGCCAGCAGTCGAACTTATAGCACAGATACGCAGTATTTT.